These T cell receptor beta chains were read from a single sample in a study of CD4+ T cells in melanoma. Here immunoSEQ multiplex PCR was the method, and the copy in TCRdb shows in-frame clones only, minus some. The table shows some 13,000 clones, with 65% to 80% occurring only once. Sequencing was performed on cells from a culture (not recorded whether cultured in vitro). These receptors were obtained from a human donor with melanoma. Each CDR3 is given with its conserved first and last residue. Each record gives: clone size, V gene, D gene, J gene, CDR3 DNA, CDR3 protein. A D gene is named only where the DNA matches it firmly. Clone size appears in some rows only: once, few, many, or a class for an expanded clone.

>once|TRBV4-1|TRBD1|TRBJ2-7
TGCGCCAGCAGCCACGGGACAGGTGGAACCTACGAGCAGTACTTC
CASSHGTGGTYEQYF
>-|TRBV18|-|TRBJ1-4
TGTGCCAGCTCACCTAACAGGGCAGCTGAAAAACTGTTTTTT
CASSPNRAAEKLFF
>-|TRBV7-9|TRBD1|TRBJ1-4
TGTGCCGGACAGGGATCCAACGAAAAACTGTTTTTT
CAGQGSNEKLFF
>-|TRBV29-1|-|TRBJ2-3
TGCAGCGGACAGGACAGGCCGCGGGGTTGGGCAGATACGCAGTATTTT
CSGQDRPRGWADTQYF
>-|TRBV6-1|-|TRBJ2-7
TGTGCCAGCAGTGGGGGAACAGGAATCTACGAGCAGTACTTC
CASSGGTGIYEQYF
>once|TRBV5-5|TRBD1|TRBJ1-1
TGTGCCAGCCAGCCAGGGGGCGCGTCTGAAGCTTTCTTT
CASQPGGASEAFF
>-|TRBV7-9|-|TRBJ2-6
TGTGCCAGCAGCCCCAAAAGAGATAAAGTCCTCTCTGGGGCCAACGTCCTGACTTTC
CASSPKRDKVLSGANVLTF
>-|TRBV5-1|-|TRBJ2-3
TGCGCCAGCAGACACCGGGCGGCTAGCACAGATACGCAGTATTTT
CASRHRAASTDTQYF
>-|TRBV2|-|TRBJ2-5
TGTGCCAGCAGTGAAGAATGGGGGGCCGGCGAGACCCAGTACTTC
CASSEEWGAGETQYF
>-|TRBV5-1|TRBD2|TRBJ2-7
TGCGCCAGCAGCTCTATGACTAGCGAGCACGGGGAGCAGTACTTC
CASSSMTSEHGEQYF
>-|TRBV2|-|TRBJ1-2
TGTGCCAGCAGTGACAGGGACTATGGCTACACCTTC
CASSDRDYGYTF
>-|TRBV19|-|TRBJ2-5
TGTGCCAGTAGTCCCCCGGGGCTGGAGACCCAGTACTTC
CASSPPGLETQYF
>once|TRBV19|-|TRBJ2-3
TGTGCCAGTAGTATAGGAGGGGCCGCGGGGACCTTCACAGATACGCAGTATTTT
CASSIGGAAGTFTDTQYF
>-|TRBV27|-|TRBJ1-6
TGTGCCAGCAAAGGGGGGGTTTCTCATAATTCACCCCTCCACTTT
CASKGGVSHNSPLHF
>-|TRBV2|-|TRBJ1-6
TGTGCCAGCGGGGCGGACAGCTATAATTCACCCCTCCACTTT
CASGADSYNSPLHF
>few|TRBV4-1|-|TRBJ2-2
TGCGCCAGCAGCCACGTCGGAAAGAACACCGGGGAGCTGTTTTTT
CASSHVGKNTGELFF
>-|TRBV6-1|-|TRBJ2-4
TGTGCCAGCAGTGAAGCGCGGGGCTCGGCCAAAAACATTCAGTACTTC
CASSEARGSAKNIQYF
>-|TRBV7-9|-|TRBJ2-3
TGTGCCAGCAGCGACGGAGTCGGGGGGCAGACAGATACGCAGTATTTT
CASSDGVGGQTDTQYF
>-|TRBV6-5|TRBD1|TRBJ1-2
TGTGCCAGCAGTGGACAGGGTACGCGTGGCTACACCTTC
CASSGQGTRGYTF
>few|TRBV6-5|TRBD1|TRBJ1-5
TGTGCCAGCGGGACAGCCCTCACGGGTCAGCCCCAGCATTTT
CASGTALTGQPQHF
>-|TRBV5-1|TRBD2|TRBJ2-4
TGCGCCAGCAGCTTTGCCGGGGGGGGTGACATTCAGTACTTC
CASSFAGGGDIQYF
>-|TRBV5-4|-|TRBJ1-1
TGTGCCAGCAGCTTGGCCGTCGGGGACACTGAAGCTTTCTTT
CASSLAVGDTEAFF
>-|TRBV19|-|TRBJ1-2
TGTGCCAGTAGTCCGACAGGCAACTATGGCTACACCTTC
CASSPTGNYGYTF
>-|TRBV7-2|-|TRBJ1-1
TGTGCCAGCAGCTTAGTGGGGGGGTTTACTGAAGCTTTCTTT
CASSLVGGFTEAFF
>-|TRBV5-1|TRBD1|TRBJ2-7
TGCGCCAGCAGCGTGGGACAGGGGGCTTACGAGCAGTACTTC
CASSVGQGAYEQYF
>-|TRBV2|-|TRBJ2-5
TGTGCCAGCAGTTTACGTCCGCAAGATACCCAGTACTTC
CASSLRPQDTQYF
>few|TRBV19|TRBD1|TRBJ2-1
TGTGCCAGTCAGCCCCGGGACAGGGTACGCAATGAGCAGTTCTTC
CASQPRDRVRNEQFF
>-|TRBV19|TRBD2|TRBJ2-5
TGTGCCAGTAGGTCACTAGCGGGGGGTGCAGAGACCCAGTACTTC
CASRSLAGGAETQYF
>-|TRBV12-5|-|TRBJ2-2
TGTGCTAGTGGTTTGGTACCCGATAGACCCGGGGAGCTGTTTTTT
CASGLVPDRPGELFF
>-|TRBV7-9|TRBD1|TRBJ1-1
TGTGCCAGCAGCTTAGCCAGGGGGCAGGGCACTGAAGCTTTCTTT
CASSLARGQGTEAFF
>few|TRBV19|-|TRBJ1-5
TGTGCCAGTAGTATAGACACGGTACAGCCCCAGCATTTT
CASSIDTVQPQHF
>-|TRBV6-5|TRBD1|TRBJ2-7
TGTGCCAGCAGAGAGGACCAGGGGGCAAACTACGAGCAGTACTTC
CASREDQGANYEQYF
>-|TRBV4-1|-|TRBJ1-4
TGCGCCAGCAGCCAAGATACTTGGGTTGGAAGGTTTAATGAAAAACTGTTTTTT
CASSQDTWVGRFNEKLFF
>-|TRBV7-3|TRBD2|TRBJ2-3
TGTGCCAGCAGCCTCCTAGCGGCGCAGGGTACGCAGTATTTT
CASSLLAAQGTQYF
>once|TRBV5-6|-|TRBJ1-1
TGTGCCAGCAGCCGTACAGCATTCAACACTGAAGCTTTCTTT
CASSRTAFNTEAFF
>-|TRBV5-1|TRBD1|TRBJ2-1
TGCGCCAGCAGCTCCGACAGGGCGTACAATGAGCAGTTCTTC
CASSSDRAYNEQFF
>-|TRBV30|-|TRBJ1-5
TGTGCCTGGAGTGCCCATGCCGTTCGTCGCAATCAGCCCCAGCATTTT
CAWSAHAVRRNQPQHF
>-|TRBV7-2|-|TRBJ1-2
TGTGCCAGCAGCAAACAAACTGGCCTTTATGGCTACACCTTC
CASSKQTGLYGYTF
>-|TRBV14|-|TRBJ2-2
TGTGCCAGCAGCCCGACCCTCGCAGGGGCCGGGGAGCTGTTTTTT
CASSPTLAGAGELFF
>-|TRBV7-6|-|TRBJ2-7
TGTGCCAGCAGCTTATTCCCAGGGGATCGCTACGAGCAGTACTTC
CASSLFPGDRYEQYF
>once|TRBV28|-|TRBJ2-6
TGTGCCAGCAGTAGGACACTGAGCTCTGGGGCCAACGTCCTGACTTTC
CASSRTLSSGANVLTF
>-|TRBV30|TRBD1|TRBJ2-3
TGTGCCTGGAGTATCACGGGACAGGGGGCAGGAGATACGCAGTATTTT
CAWSITGQGAGDTQYF
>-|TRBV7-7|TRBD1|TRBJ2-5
TGTGCTAGCAGCGCGACAGGGCCAGAGACCCAGTACTTC
CASSATGPETQYF
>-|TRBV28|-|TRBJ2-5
TGTGCCACCACCGGCAGGGGGGAAGAAGAGACCCAGTACTTC
CATTGRGEEETQYF
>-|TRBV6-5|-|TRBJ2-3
TGTGCCAGCAGTTACAGGGTCGTGGATACGCAGTATTTT
CASSYRVVDTQYF
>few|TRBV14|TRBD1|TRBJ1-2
TGTGCCAGCAGCCACCTGGGACAGGGGGGGTCTCGGGGCTACACCTTC
CASSHLGQGGSRGYTF
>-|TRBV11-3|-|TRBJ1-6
TGTGCCAGCAGCCCAGAGGACACAAATTCACCCCTCCACTTT
CASSPEDTNSPLHF
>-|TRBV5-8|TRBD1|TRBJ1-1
TGTGCCAGCAGCGGAAGGGACAGCTACTTTCGGGTGGACACTGAAGCTTTCTTT
CASSGRDSYFRVDTEAFF
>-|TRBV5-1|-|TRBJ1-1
TGCGCCAGCAGCTTCGGGGTATCACGGAGCACTGAAGCTTTCTTT
CASSFGVSRSTEAFF
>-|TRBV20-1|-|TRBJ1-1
TGCAGTGCTGAGAGGGAGATTGAAGCTTTCTTT
CSAEREIEAFF
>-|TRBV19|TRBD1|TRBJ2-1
TGTGCCAGTAGGTCGGCAGGGGGCAATGAGCAGTTCTTC
CASRSAGGNEQFF
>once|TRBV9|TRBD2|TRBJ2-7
TGTGCCAGCAGCGTGACGGGGGGAACCTTTTCTGAGCAGTACTTC
CASSVTGGTFSEQYF
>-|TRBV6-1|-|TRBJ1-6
TGTGCCAGCAGTGAAGAAGGAAATTCACCCCTCCACTTT
CASSEEGNSPLHF
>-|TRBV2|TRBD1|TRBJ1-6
TGTGCCAGCAAAGTGGGACAGAATTCACCCCTCCACTTT
CASKVGQNSPLHF
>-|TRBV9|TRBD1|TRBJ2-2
TGTGCCAGCAGCTTCCGAGGCCGACAGGGGATTGACACCGGGGAGCTGTTTTTT
CASSFRGRQGIDTGELFF